This T cell receptor (beta chain) was recorded in a study of lymphopenia after photon versus proton radiotherapy. With V trimmed by 1 base and J by 5 bases, 7 bases remained unmatched. CDR1 is KGHSH and CDR2 is LQKENI in the germline V gene. CDR3 length equals 16 residues. Sequencing used immunoSEQ multiplex PCR; TCRdb keeps in-frame clones, though not all of them. The sample has roughly 23,000 clones, around 90% seen once. The receptor's source is a woman in her 70s with pancreatic cancer. Some clones in this sample may be carry-over from other donors' samples. J is TRBJ1-1 and V is TRBV18, with 10 bases that match TRBD1. The sample in question was peripheral blood, obtained from a patient treated with proton-based radiotherapy. This CDR3 is CASSPRGGQGSTEAFF. Written as DNA, the CDR3 is TGTGCCAGCTCACCACGAGGGGGACAGGGGTCAACTGAAGCTTTCTTT. The whole variable domain, remainder taken from reference TRBV18 and TRBJ1-1, is NAGVMQNPRHLVRRRGQEARLRCSPMKGHSHVYWYRQLPEEGLKFMVYLQKENIIDESGMPKERFSAEFPKEGPSILRIQQVVRGDSAAYFCASSPRGGQGSTEAFFGQGTRLTVV.